These T cell receptor beta chains were read from a single sample in a study of shared clonotypes between healthy human individuals. Method: immunoSEQ multiplex PCR; TCRdb's copy keeps in-frame clones and lacks some. The repertoire consists of nearly 2 million clones, with over 85% occurring once and the leading ten covering 0.95% to 1.5%. The sequencing sample was made of naive CD8+ T cells sorted from blood. These receptors were collected from a man younger than 35 in good health. Both conserved end residues are part of each CDR3. A D gene is named only where the DNA matches it firmly. Clone size is stated in some rows and not others, as once, few, many or a class when expanded.

TRBJ1-6 | . | . | TRBV19 | TGTGCCAGTAGTATGACAGACTATAATTCACCCCTCCACTTT | CASSMTDYNSPLHF
TRBJ2-3 | . | TRBD1 | TRBV13 | TGTGCCAGCAGCTTAGAAAGTTGGGATCCAGGGACAGAGGTAGATACGCAGTATTTT | CASSLESWDPGTEVDTQYF
TRBJ2-7 | once | TRBD1 | TRBV11-2 | TGTGCCAGCAGCTCCGGACAGGGGAATTCAGAGCAGTACTTC | CASSSGQGNSEQYF
TRBJ2-1 | . | . | TRBV6-6 | TGTGCCAGCAGTTACCCAGGAGACAATGAGCAGTTCTTC | CASSYPGDNEQFF
TRBJ2-2 | . | . | TRBV27 | TGTGCCAGCAGTTTAGGTCCGAACACCGGGGAGCTGTTTTTT | CASSLGPNTGELFF
TRBJ2-3 | . | TRBD2 | TRBV5-6 | TGTGCCAGCAGCTTGGCGCTAGCGGAGTTCACAGATACGCAGTATTTT | CASSLALAEFTDTQYF
TRBJ2-7 | . | TRBD1 | TRBV5-6 | TGTGCCAGCAGCCCCCCGGGGTTGGACAGGGATCACGAGCAGTACTTC | CASSPPGLDRDHEQYF
TRBJ2-5 | few | . | TRBV5-6 | TGTGCCAGCAGCTTGATGGAGACCCAGTACTTC | CASSLMETQYF
TRBJ1-3 | . | . | TRBV10-3 | TGTGCCACTTACTCTGGAAACACCATATATTTT | CATYSGNTIYF
TRBJ2-3 | . | TRBD2 | TRBV9 | TGTGCCAGCAGTATAGCGGGAGTAACAGATACGCAGTATTTT | CASSIAGVTDTQYF
TRBJ2-7 | . | . | TRBV4-1 | TGCGCCAGCAGCCAAGATCGGCTGGGGTCCTACGAGCAGTACTTC | CASSQDRLGSYEQYF
TRBJ2-7 | . | TRBD2 | TRBV27 | TGTGCCAGCAGTTTAAGTAGCGGGGGGGCCTACGAGCAGTACTTC | CASSLSSGGAYEQYF
TRBJ2-7 | . | . | TRBV2 | TGTGCCAGCAGTGGAACCGGGACGAGCTCCTACGAGCAGTACTTC | CASSGTGTSSYEQYF
TRBJ2-7 | . | . | TRBV9 | TGTGCCAGCAGCTCGAGGGGCTACGAGCAGTACTTC | CASSSRGYEQYF
TRBJ2-7 | once | . | TRBV4-1 | TGCGCCAGCAGCCAGGAAGAGGGAGTGACCTCCTACGAGCAGTACTTC | CASSQEEGVTSYEQYF
TRBJ1-2 | . | . | TRBV7-7 | TGTGCTAGCAGCTTAGGTCAGGGGAACTATGGCTACACCTTC | CASSLGQGNYGYTF
TRBJ2-2 | . | . | TRBV9 | TGTGCCAGCAGCGTTCTGGGGGGCCCGAACACCGGGGAGCTGTTTTTT | CASSVLGGPNTGELFF
TRBJ2-1 | once | . | TRBV29-1 | TGCAGCGTCCAAGAGCAGGGGTCCTCCAATGAGCAGTTCTTC | CSVQEQGSSNEQFF
TRBJ2-1 | once | TRBD2 | TRBV4-3 | TGCGCCAGCAGCCAAGATCAAAAGGCTAGCGGGGGCTATACGCAGTTCTTC | CASSQDQKASGGYTQFF
TRBJ2-2 | . | . | TRBV6-5 | TGTGCCAGCACAGCTTCCAGGGCGAACACCGGGGAGCTGTTTTTT | CASTASRANTGELFF